These T cell receptor beta chains were read from a single sample in a study of shared clonotypes between healthy human individuals. Sequencing was performed with immunoSEQ multiplex PCR; in TCRdb, only in-frame clones are kept and a portion is missing. The repertoire consists of roughly 500,000 clones, with 70% to 80% occurring once and the leading ten covering around 12%. The specimen sequenced was PBMCs. The receptors originated from a woman aged 40 to 50 in good health. Some clones in this sample may be carry-over from other donors' samples. Both conserved end residues are part of each CDR3. A D gene is named only where the DNA matches it firmly. Clone size is shown for a subset of rows, as once, few, many or a class of expanded clone.

V gene	clone size	J gene	D gene	CDR3 DNA	CDR3 protein
TRBV7-7	NA	TRBJ2-5	NA	TGTGCTAGCAGCTTAGCCAAAAGGGAGACCCAGTACTTC	CASSLAKRETQYF
TRBV12-5	NA	TRBJ1-2	TRBD1	TGTGCTAGTGGTTTGGGACAGGGTAGGGGCTACACCTTC	CASGLGQGRGYTF
TRBV6-5	NA	TRBJ2-1	NA	TGTGCCAGCAGCCCCGGGACACAAGCCTACAATGAGCAGTTCTTC	CASSPGTQAYNEQFF
TRBV6-1	NA	TRBJ2-3	TRBD1	TGTGCCAGCAGTCCAACAGGGGGCTGGGCAGATACGCAGTATTTT	CASSPTGGWADTQYF
TRBV6-6	few	TRBJ2-3	NA	TGTGCCAGCAGGACGAACCTGAGGGCTAGCACAGATACGCAGTATTTT	CASRTNLRASTDTQYF
TRBV9	NA	TRBJ2-1	TRBD1	TGTGCCAGCAGCGGGACAGGGGTGGGCAATGAGCAGTTCTTC	CASSGTGVGNEQFF
TRBV10-1	NA	TRBJ2-3	TRBD2	TGCGCCAGCCCTACTAGCGGACGCACAGATACGCAGTATTTT	CASPTSGRTDTQYF
TRBV6-4	NA	TRBJ1-1	NA	TGTGCCAGCAGCAGGGAGGGGTATTACACTGAAGCTTTCTTT	CASSREGYYTEAFF
TRBV6-5	NA	TRBJ2-7	TRBD1	TGTGCCAGCAGTTACCATGTGACAGGGGTCTACGAGCAGTACTTC	CASSYHVTGVYEQYF
TRBV2	NA	TRBJ1-2	NA	TGTGCCAGCAGTGATCAGGGACCGAACTATGGCTACACCTTC	CASSDQGPNYGYTF
TRBV19	NA	TRBJ2-1	TRBD2	TGTGCCAGTAGGATTAGCGGGACTTACAATGAGCAGTTCTTC	CASRISGTYNEQFF
TRBV11-2	NA	TRBJ1-3	NA	TGTGCCAGCAGCTTAGACCAGAGTCGAAACACCATATATTTT	CASSLDQSRNTIYF
TRBV2	NA	TRBJ1-5	NA	TGTGCCAGCAGCGGCTCGCGCAATCAGCCCCAGCATTTT	CASSGSRNQPQHF
TRBV9	NA	TRBJ2-5	NA	TGTGCCAGCAGCGTAACCGGGTTGGGTGTAGAGACCCAGTACTTC	CASSVTGLGVETQYF
TRBV7-6	few	TRBJ1-1	TRBD1	TGTGCCAGCAGCCTGGTAGGGGGCGCAGACACTGAAGCTTTCTTT	CASSLVGGADTEAFF
TRBV5-1	NA	TRBJ2-3	NA	TGCGCCAGCAGCTTGGAGCCAGGGGCCCGGGGTACGCAGTATTTT	CASSLEPGARGTQYF
TRBV5-8	many	TRBJ2-7	NA	TGTGCCAGCAGCTTGCAGGGCTCCTACGAGCAGTACTTC	CASSLQGSYEQYF
TRBV10-2	few	TRBJ1-2	NA	TGCGCCAGCAGTGAGGGCAGCCCCGCCAGCTACACCTTC	CASSEGSPASYTF
TRBV7-9	few	TRBJ1-1	TRBD1	TGTGCCAGCAGCCGTCGGACAGGGGAAACTGAAGCTTTCTTT	CASSRRTGETEAFF
TRBV25-1	NA	TRBJ1-1	TRBD1	TGTGCCAGCAGGGAACAGGGGACGACTGAAGCTTTCTTT	CASREQGTTEAFF
TRBV9	NA	TRBJ2-3	TRBD2	TGTGCCAGCAGCGCAGCCATTGGGACTAGCGGGAGGGCAAGCACAGATACGCAGTATTTT	CASSAAIGTSGRASTDTQYF
TRBV5-1	NA	TRBJ1-1	NA	TGCGCCAGCAGCTTGGATACAGGGAGGGTGAACACTGAAGCTTTCTTT	CASSLDTGRVNTEAFF
TRBV5-5	NA	TRBJ1-2	TRBD1	TGTGCCAGCAGCATGACTGGGACAGGGCTCTATGGCTACACCTTC	CASSMTGTGLYGYTF
TRBV18	once	TRBJ2-2	NA	TGTGCCAGCTCACCCTTAGACACCGGGGAGCTGTTTTTT	CASSPLDTGELFF
TRBV28	NA	TRBJ1-5	NA	TGTGCCAGCAGTTTAATCCGGGGAAGGCATCAGCCCCAGCATTTT	CASSLIRGRHQPQHF
TRBV7-8	NA	TRBJ2-1	NA	TGTGCCAGCAGCTTAGTCGGGAGCTCCTACAATGAGCAGTTCTTC	CASSLVGSSYNEQFF
TRBV11-2	many	TRBJ1-1	NA	TGTGCCAGCAGCTTAGATCCGACCGGGGCGCCCACTGAAGCTTTCTTT	CASSLDPTGAPTEAFF
TRBV7-3	NA	TRBJ1-1	TRBD1	TGTGCCAGCAGCCCGGACAGGTTCGCTGAAGCTTTCTTT	CASSPDRFAEAFF
TRBV6-4	once	TRBJ2-2	NA	TGTGCCAGCAGTGCCGAGAGTACCGGGGAGCTGTTTTTT	CASSAESTGELFF
TRBV7-8	NA	TRBJ2-7	NA	TGTGCCAGCAGCCTAAGGTCGGGGACCTCAACCTACGAGCAGTACTTC	CASSLRSGTSTYEQYF
TRBV18	NA	TRBJ2-7	NA	TGTGCCAGCTCACCGTCGGGGACCTACGAGCAGTACTTC	CASSPSGTYEQYF
TRBV19	once	TRBJ1-5	NA	TGTGCCAGTCGCCGTTCGGCAGGAGGAAACAATCAGCCCCAGCATTTT	CASRRSAGGNNQPQHF
TRBV28	NA	TRBJ1-6	NA	TGTGCCAGTCTGAACCCGGGCCGCGGTTCACCCCTCCACTTT	CASLNPGRGSPLHF
TRBV10-2	NA	TRBJ2-7	TRBD2	TGCGCCAGAGACTCGGTACTAGCGGGAGTCTACGAGCAGTACTTC	CARDSVLAGVYEQYF
TRBV28	few	TRBJ2-1	TRBD1	TGTGCCAGCACCGCGACAGGGGCCCAGTACAATGAGCAGTTCTTC	CASTATGAQYNEQFF
TRBV6-1	NA	TRBJ1-2	NA	TGTGCCAGCAGTGAAGGGGCCCCCTATGGCTACACCTTC	CASSEGAPYGYTF
TRBV19	NA	TRBJ1-5	NA	TGTGCCAGTACCCCTGGAATTTCCAATCAGCCCCAGCATTTT	CASTPGISNQPQHF
TRBV2	few	TRBJ1-4	NA	TGTGCCAGCAGTGATAGAGGCGACCTCAATGAAAAACTGTTTTTT	CASSDRGDLNEKLFF
TRBV2	NA	TRBJ2-7	TRBD2	TGTGCCAGCGTTGCTGGGACTAGCGAACCCTACGAGCAGTACTTC	CASVAGTSEPYEQYF
TRBV28	once	TRBJ2-1	NA	TGTGCCAGCAGATCACGATCCGGGAGCTCCTACAATGAGCAGTTCTTC	CASRSRSGSSYNEQFF
TRBV11-2	NA	TRBJ2-3	NA	TGTGCCAGCAGCTCCTCCGCCTATACCACAGATACGCAGTATTTT	CASSSSAYTTDTQYF
TRBV20-1	NA	TRBJ2-7	NA	TGCAGTGCTAGTTGGGGGCTCGAGCAGTACTTC	CSASWGLEQYF
TRBV15	NA	TRBJ1-2	TRBD1	TGTGCCACCAGCAAAAACCGGGACAGGGATGATGGCTACACCTTC	CATSKNRDRDDGYTF
TRBV18	NA	TRBJ1-5	TRBD1	TGTGCCAGCTCAGCTGACAGGGGAGGCAATCAGCCCCAGCATTTT	CASSADRGGNQPQHF
TRBV19	NA	TRBJ2-7	NA	TGTGCCAGTAGAGGGCTTGCGTCCTACGAGCAGTACTTC	CASRGLASYEQYF
TRBV5-4	NA	TRBJ1-2	TRBD1	TGTGCCAGCAGCCCAAGGACAGGGGCTAACTATGGCTACACCTTC	CASSPRTGANYGYTF
TRBV18	NA	TRBJ1-4	NA	TGTGCCAGCTCACCAACCCGGTCGGGGGGTGGTAATGAAAAACTGTTTTTT	CASSPTRSGGGNEKLFF
TRBV6-1	NA	TRBJ2-7	NA	TGTGCCAGCAGTGAAGTGCGTGGCCCCTACGAGCAGTACTTC	CASSEVRGPYEQYF
TRBV5-6	NA	TRBJ1-1	NA	TGTGCCAGCAGCAAGGGAGGGATTTGGAACACTGAAGCTTTCTTT	CASSKGGIWNTEAFF
TRBV6-6	NA	TRBJ1-6	NA	TGTGCCAGCACTCTCCATAATTCACCCCTCCACTTT	CASTLHNSPLHF
TRBV28	NA	TRBJ2-6	NA	TGTGCCAGCAGTGCGCACTACTCTGGGGCCAACGTCCTGACTTTC	CASSAHYSGANVLTF
TRBV18	NA	TRBJ1-4	TRBD1	TGTGCCAGCTCACTTGAGACAGGGGCGTCAACTAATGAAAAACTGTTTTTT	CASSLETGASTNEKLFF
TRBV2	NA	TRBJ2-3	TRBD2	TGTGCCAGCAGTGAGATAGCGGGAGTCGGTACGCAGTATTTT	CASSEIAGVGTQYF
TRBV6-6	NA	TRBJ2-3	TRBD1	TGTGCCAGCCGGACAGGGCCCAGCACAGATACGCAGTATTTT	CASRTGPSTDTQYF